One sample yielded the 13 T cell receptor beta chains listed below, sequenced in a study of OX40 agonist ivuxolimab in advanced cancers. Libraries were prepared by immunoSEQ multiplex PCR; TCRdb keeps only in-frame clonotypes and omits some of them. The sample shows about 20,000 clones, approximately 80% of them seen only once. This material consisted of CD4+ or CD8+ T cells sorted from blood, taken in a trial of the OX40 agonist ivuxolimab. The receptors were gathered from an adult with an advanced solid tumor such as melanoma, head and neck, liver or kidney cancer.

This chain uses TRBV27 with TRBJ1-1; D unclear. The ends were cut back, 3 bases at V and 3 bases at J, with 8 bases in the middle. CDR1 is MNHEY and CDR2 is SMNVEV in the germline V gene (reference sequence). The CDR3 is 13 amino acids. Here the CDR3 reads CASSFREDTEAFF. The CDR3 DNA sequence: TGTGCCAGCAGTTTTCGTGAGGACACTGAAGCTTTCTTT.

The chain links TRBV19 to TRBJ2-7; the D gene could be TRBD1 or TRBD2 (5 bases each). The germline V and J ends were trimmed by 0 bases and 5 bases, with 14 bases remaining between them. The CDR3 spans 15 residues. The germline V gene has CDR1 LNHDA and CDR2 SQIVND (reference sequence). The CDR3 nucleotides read TGTGCCAGTAGTATAGAGGGGCGACCGAGGGACGAGCAGTACTTC. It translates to CASSIEGRPRDEQYF.

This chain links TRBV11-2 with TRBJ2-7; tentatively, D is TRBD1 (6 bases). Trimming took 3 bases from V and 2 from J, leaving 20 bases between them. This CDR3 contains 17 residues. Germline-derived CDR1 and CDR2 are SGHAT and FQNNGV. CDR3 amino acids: CASSLRQVQEVPYEQYF. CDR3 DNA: TGTGCCAGCAGCTTGAGACAGGTACAAGAAGTGCCCTACGAGCAGTACTTC.

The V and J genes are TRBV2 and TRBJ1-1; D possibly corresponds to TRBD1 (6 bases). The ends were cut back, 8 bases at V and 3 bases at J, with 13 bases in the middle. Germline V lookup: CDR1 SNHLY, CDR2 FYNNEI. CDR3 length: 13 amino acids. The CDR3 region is CASHRDIHTEAFF. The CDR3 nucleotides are TGTGCCAGCCATCGGGACATACACACTGAAGCTTTCTTT.

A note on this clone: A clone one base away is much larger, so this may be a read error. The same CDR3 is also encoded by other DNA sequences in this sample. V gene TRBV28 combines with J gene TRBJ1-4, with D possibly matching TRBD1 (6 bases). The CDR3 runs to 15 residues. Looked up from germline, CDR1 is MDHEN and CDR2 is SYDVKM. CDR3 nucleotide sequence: TGTGCCAGCAGTCCCAGTGGGACAACTAATGAAAAACTGTTTTTC. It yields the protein CASSPSGTTNEKLFF. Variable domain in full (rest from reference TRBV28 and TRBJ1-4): DVKVTQSSRYLVKRTGEKVFLECVQDMDHENMFWYRQDPGLGLRLIYFSYDVKMKEKGDIPEGYSVSREKKERFSLILESASTNQTSMYLCASSPSGTTNEKLFFGSGTQLSVL.

CDR3 in amino acids: CASSFTMNEQFF. The CDR3 coding sequence is TGTGCCAGCAGCTTTACCATGAATGAGCAGTTCTTC. The chain has TRBV9 and TRBJ2-1; D unclear. From germline, CDR1 is SGDLS and CDR2 YYNGEE. This CDR3 has 12 residues. Deletions cut 4 bases from V and 7 bases from J, with 9 bases between.

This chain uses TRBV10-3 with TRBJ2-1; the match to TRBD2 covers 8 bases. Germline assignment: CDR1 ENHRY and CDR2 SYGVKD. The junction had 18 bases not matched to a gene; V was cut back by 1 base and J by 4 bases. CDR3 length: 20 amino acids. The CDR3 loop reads CAISELWWAGGWYSYNEQFF. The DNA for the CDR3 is TGTGCCATCAGTGAGTTATGGTGGGCGGGAGGTTGGTATTCGTACAATGAGCAGTTCTTC.

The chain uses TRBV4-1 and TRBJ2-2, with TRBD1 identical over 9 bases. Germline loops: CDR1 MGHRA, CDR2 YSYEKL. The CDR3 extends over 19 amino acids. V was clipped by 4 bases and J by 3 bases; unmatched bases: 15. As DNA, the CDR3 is TGCGCCAGCAGCCCTTCCCAATTAAACAGGGGGCCCTACACCGGGGAGCTGTTTTTT. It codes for CASSPSQLNRGPYTGELFF.

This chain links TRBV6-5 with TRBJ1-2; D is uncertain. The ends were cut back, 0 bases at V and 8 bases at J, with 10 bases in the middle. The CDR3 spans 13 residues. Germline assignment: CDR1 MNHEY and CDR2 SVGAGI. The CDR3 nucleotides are TGTGCCAGCAGTTACTCGTCCGGTGGAGGCTACACCTTC. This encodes CASSYSSGGGYTF.

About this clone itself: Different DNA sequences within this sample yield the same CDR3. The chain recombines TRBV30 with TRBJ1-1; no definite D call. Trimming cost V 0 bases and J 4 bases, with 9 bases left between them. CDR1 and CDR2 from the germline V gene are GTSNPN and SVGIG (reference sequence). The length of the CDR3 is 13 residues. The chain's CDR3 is CAWSVLGGTEAFF. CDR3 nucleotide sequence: TGTGCCTGGAGTGTACTAGGCGGCACTGAAGCTTTCTTT.

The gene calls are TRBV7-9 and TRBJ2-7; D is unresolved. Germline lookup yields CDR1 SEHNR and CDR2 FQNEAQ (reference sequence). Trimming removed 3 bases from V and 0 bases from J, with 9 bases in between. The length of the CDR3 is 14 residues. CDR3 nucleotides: TGTGCCAGCAGCTTCCCGGCGAGCTCCTACGAGCAGTACTTC. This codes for CASSFPASSYEQYF.

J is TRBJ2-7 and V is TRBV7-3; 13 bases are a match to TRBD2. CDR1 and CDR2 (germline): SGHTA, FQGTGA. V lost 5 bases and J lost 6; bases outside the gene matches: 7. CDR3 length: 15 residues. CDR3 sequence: CASSPRTSGRVEQYF. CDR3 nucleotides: TGTGCCAGCAGCCCCCGGACTAGCGGGAGAGTCGAGCAGTACTTC.

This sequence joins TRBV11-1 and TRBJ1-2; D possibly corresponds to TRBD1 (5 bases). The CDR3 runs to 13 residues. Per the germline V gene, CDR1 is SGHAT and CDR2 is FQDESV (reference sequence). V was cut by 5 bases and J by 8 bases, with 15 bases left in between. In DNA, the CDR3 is TGTGCCAGCAGCAGGGGAGGGCTCCTCGGCTACACCTTC. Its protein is CASSRGGLLGYTF.